The 22 T cell receptor beta chains below all came from one sample that was sequenced in a study of T-cell reconstitution after alpha-beta-depleted transplantation in children. Using unique molecular identifiers, the investigators prepared the TCRbeta library. In TCRdb, the PCR reads were re-called with MiXCR into one record per CDR3 protein. This sample yields about 490,000 distinct CDR3 sequences, of which roughly a tenth are seen a single time; just over 2% belongs to the top ten. Material: PBMCs, obtained before TCRalphabeta/CD19-depleted stem cell transplant. These receptors were taken from a child aged 2 to 10 with inherited bone marrow failure, due to receive a stem cell transplant.

At least ten counts were recorded for this clonotype. This sequence joins TRBV6-6 and TRBJ2-4, with D perhaps TRBD1 or TRBD2 (5 bases each). The V end was cut by 0 bases, the J end by 9 bases, with 9 bases between. CDR3 length: 13 residues. Per the germline V gene, CDR1 is MNHNY and CDR2 is SVGAGI (reference sequence). CDR3 in amino acids: CASSYSGESIQYF. CDR3 DNA: TGTGCCAGCAGTTACTCGGGGGAGAGCATTCAGTACTTC.

The table lists this clonotype with many counts. The chain carries TRBV4-1 and TRBJ2-1; 8 bases fit TRBD2. The germline V gene has CDR1 MGHRA and CDR2 YSYEKL. With 4 bases clipped from V and 9 bases from J, the junction kept 17 bases outside the gene matches. The CDR3 is 17 residues long. CDR3 sequence: CASSPKATAGEEGEQFF. The CDR3 coding sequence is TGCGCCAGCAGCCCCAAGGCCACAGCGGGAGAAGAAGGTGAGCAGTTCTTC.

This clonotype was picked up many times. CDR3 nucleotide sequence: TGTGCCAGCAGTTACATGGCAGGGCTGGATGGAAATGAGCAGTTCTTC. Residues: CASSYMAGLDGNEQFF. The rearrangement uses TRBV6-5 and TRBJ2-1, with D possibly TRBD1 on 5 matching bases. Trimming took 2 bases from V and 7 from J, leaving 18 bases between them. The length of the CDR3 is 16 residues. Per the germline V gene, CDR1 is MNHEY and CDR2 is SVGAGI.

The table lists this clonotype with many counts. V gene TRBV20-1 combines with J gene TRBJ2-2; 8 nucleotides line up with TRBD1. The CDR3 loop spans 15 amino acids. With 0 bases clipped from V and 7 bases from J, the junction kept 7 bases outside the gene matches. From germline, CDR1 is DFQATT and CDR2 SNEGSKA (reference sequence). CDR3: CSARDRGHSFGELFF. CDR3 in DNA: TGCAGTGCTAGAGACAGGGGGCATAGTTTCGGGGAGCTGTTTTTT.

This clonotype was detected ten times or more. This chain joins TRBV25-1 and TRBJ2-7; 14 nucleotides agree with TRBD2. This CDR3 region has 16 residues. Looked up from germline, CDR1 is MGHDK and CDR2 is SYGVNS. The V and J ends lost 3 bases and 2 bases, in that order; junction bases with no gene match: 3. The CDR3 DNA sequence: TGTGCCAGCAGTGATGCGGGACTAGCGGGAGCCTACGAGCAGTACTTC. Residues: CASSDAGLAGAYEQYF.

Details on this clonotype: A read error is possible here, since a much larger clone lies one base away. The chain joins TRBV5-1 to TRBJ2-7; D is undetermined. Germline V gene data show CDR1 as SGHRS and CDR2 as YFSETQ. The CDR3 has 13 amino acids. CDR3 nucleotide sequence: TGCGCCAGCAGCTCGGACGGCTCCTGCGAGCAGTACTTC. Its translation: CASSSDGSCEQYF.

The sample holds many counts of this clonotype. V and J are TRBV6-5 and TRBJ2-3; no clear D. The germline V and J ends were trimmed by 8 bases and 1 base, with 10 bases remaining between them. Germline assignment: CDR1 MNHEY and CDR2 SVGAGI. The CDR3 is made up of 13 amino acids. This CDR3 reads CASRSDGTDTQYF. Here the CDR3 DNA reads TGTGCCAGCCGGTCAGACGGCACAGATACGCAGTATTTT.

The chain recombines TRBV7-2 with TRBJ2-1; D uncertain. Germline-derived CDR1 and CDR2 are SGHTA and FQGNSA. V shed 4 bases and J shed 4 bases, with 11 bases lying between them. This CDR3 contains 14 residues. The CDR3 DNA is TGTGCCAGCAGCTGGCGGAGTGGGTACAATGAGCAGTTCTTC. It yields the protein CASSWRSGYNEQFF.

On this clonotype: This sequence may be a read error, since a much larger clone differs from it by one base. The chain employs TRBV5-4 and TRBJ2-7, with D possibly being TRBD1 or TRBD2 (5 bases each). Germline CDR1 SGHNT, CDR2 YYREEE (reference sequence). The CDR3 totals 13 residues. The V end was cut by 0 bases, the J end by 5 bases, with 9 bases between. In DNA, the CDR3 is TGTGCCAGCAGCTTGGCCATGGGGGACGAGCAGTACTTC. Translation gives CASSLAMGDEQYF.

This clonotype was counted many times. This chain joins TRBV11-1 and TRBJ2-1; 10 bases align to TRBD2. In germline, CDR1 is SGHAT, CDR2 FQDESV (reference sequence). The J segment lost 1 base and the V segment lost 0 bases, leaving 9 bases of the junction unmatched. The CDR3 contains 19 residues. The CDR3 sequence: CASSLAVVAGGGSYNEQFF. The CDR3 region has the DNA TGTGCCAGCAGCTTAGCGGTGGTAGCGGGAGGCGGGTCCTACAATGAGCAGTTCTTC.

This clonotype turned up a few times. The chain uses TRBV2 and TRBJ2-7; maybe TRBD2 (6 bases). There are 15 residues in the CDR3. V was trimmed by 2 bases and J by 3 bases, leaving 14 bases between them. The germline V gene has CDR1 SNHLY and CDR2 FYNNEI. The CDR3 spells CASSESQEGGYEQYF. Here the CDR3 DNA reads TGTGCCAGCAGTGAAAGTCAGGAGGGCGGCTACGAGCAGTACTTC.

The chain carries TRBV28 and TRBJ2-2, with a tentative D call TRBD2 (5 bases). Germline CDR1 and CDR2: MDHEN and SYDVKM. CDR3 size: 13 residues. Trimming stripped 6 bases from V and 4 bases from J, with 9 bases between. This CDR3 is CASRPEGTGELFF. The CDR3 nucleotides read TGTGCCAGCAGGCCTGAGGGCACCGGGGAGCTGTTTTTT. Based on the CDR3 plus reference TRBV28 and TRBJ2-2, the full variable domain is DVKVTQSSRYLVKRTGEKVFLECVQDMDHENMFWYRQDPGLGLRLIYFSYDVKMKEKGDIPEGYSVSREKKERFSLILESASTNQTSMYLCASRPEGTGELFFGEGSRLTVL.

This clonotype showed up many times. The V gene is TRBV27, the J gene TRBJ2-7; the D gene is possibly TRBD1 (5 bases). The V end was cut by 3 bases, the J end by 6 bases, with 9 bases between. Germline CDR1 and CDR2: MNHEY and SMNVEV (reference sequence). The CDR3 is 12 residues long. The CDR3 bases are TGTGCCAGCAGTTTGCAGGGCTCCGAGCAGTACTTC. This encodes CASSLQGSEQYF.

The chain has TRBV4-3 and TRBJ1-3, with 8 bases matching TRBD1. After removal of 3 bases from V and 2 bases from J, the junction contained 9 bases not matched to a gene. CDR3 size: 17 residues. Germline V gives CDR1 LGHNA, CDR2 YSLEER. Here the CDR3 reads CASSQNHRTGTGNTIYF. In DNA, the CDR3 is TGCGCCAGCAGCCAGAACCATCGGACAGGGACTGGAAACACCATATATTTT.

There are a few counts of this clonotype. This chain connects TRBV20-1 to TRBJ2-7; 13 bases are a match to TRBD2. Germline V gene lookup returns CDR1 DFQATT and CDR2 SNEGSKA (reference sequence). The CDR3 runs 14 residues. The V gene end was trimmed by 5 bases and the J gene end by 4 bases; junction bases not matched to a gene: 5. This CDR3 reads CSAAGLAGRYEQYF. The CDR3 DNA is TGCAGTGCTGCGGGACTAGCGGGACGTTACGAGCAGTACTTC.

The chain carries TRBV6-5 and TRBJ1-1, with D unresolved. This CDR3 has 12 residues. From germline, CDR1 is MNHEY and CDR2 SVGAGI. Trimming left V 5 bases short and J 1 base short, with 5 bases between. CDR3: CASSPTNTEAFF. As DNA, the CDR3 is TGTGCCAGCAGTCCAACGAACACTGAAGCTTTCTTT.

The sample holds many counts of this clonotype. The J gene is TRBJ1-5, the V gene TRBV20-1; D is perhaps TRBD1 (6 bases). Germline CDR1 reads DFQATT; CDR2 reads SNEGSKA (reference sequence). The length of the CDR3 is 14 residues. Trimming took off 3 bases at V and 2 bases at J, with 11 bases between the two ends. CDR3 sequence: CSASNRVGNQPQHF. The CDR3 region has the DNA TGCAGTGCTAGTAACAGGGTAGGCAATCAGCCCCAGCATTTT.

The rearrangement uses TRBV27 and TRBJ2-7; D may be TRBD1 or TRBD2 (5 bases each). The ends were cut back, 6 bases at V and 3 bases at J, with 15 bases in the middle. CDR1 and CDR2 from the germline V gene are MNHEY and SMNVEV (reference sequence). The CDR3 length is 14 residues. CDR3 amino acids: CASSPGRQIYEQYF. In DNA form, the CDR3 reads TGTGCCAGCAGCCCGGGACGGCAAATCTACGAGCAGTACTTC.

The V and J genes are TRBV12-3 or TRBV12-4 and TRBJ1-2; a weak D match, TRBD1 (5 bases). V lost 5 bases and J 3 bases, leaving 16 bases between the germline ends. The length of the CDR3 is 15 residues. For the CDR3, the DNA is TGTGCCAGCAGTCCCGGTGGGGGAATTGACTATGGCTACACCTTC. Residues: CASSPGGGIDYGYTF.

V gene TRBV4-3 combines with J gene TRBJ2-5; D call uncertain. Germline V gene lookup returns CDR1 LGHNA and CDR2 YSLEER. Between the trimmed V and J ends, which lost 0 bases and 5 bases, there was a span of 10 bases. CDR3 size: 14 residues. The CDR3 bases are TGCGCCAGCAGCCAAGATGCATTTCAGGAGACCCAGTACTTC. It specifies CASSQDAFQETQYF.

This clonotype was observed many times. The rearrangement joins TRBV7-2 to TRBJ2-1; no firm D call. Germline V gene data show CDR1 as SGHTA and CDR2 as FQGNSA. The CDR3 covers 17 residues. Trimming pared 5 bases from V and 3 bases from J, leaving 20 bases between. CDR3 nucleotides: TGTGCCAGCAGCCGCAGCATCGACGCCAACTTCTACAATGAGCAGTTCTTC. Translated: CASSRSIDANFYNEQFF.

The V and J genes are TRBV24-1 and TRBJ2-5, with 7 positions matching TRBD2. CDR3 size: 14 residues. Germline V lookup: CDR1 KGHDR, CDR2 SFDVKD. The trim removed 3 bases at V and 5 bases at J, leaving 5 bases unmatched. CDR3 bases: TGTGCCACCAGTGATCCTAAGCGGGACGAGACCCAGTACTTC. Its protein product is CATSDPKRDETQYF.